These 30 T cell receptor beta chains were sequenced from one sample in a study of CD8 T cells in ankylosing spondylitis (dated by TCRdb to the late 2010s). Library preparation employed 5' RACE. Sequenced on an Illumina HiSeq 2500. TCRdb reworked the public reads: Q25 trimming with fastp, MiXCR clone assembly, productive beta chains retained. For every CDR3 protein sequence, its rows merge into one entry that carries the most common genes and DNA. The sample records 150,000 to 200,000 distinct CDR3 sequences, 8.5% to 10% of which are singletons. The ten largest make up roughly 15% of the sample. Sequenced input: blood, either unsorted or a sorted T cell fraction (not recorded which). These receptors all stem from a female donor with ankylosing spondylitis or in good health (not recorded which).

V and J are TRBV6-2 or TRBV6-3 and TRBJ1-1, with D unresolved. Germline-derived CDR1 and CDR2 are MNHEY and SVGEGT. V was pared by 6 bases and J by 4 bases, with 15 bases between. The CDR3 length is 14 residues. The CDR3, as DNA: TGTGCCAGCAGCCCAGGTGGAGAAAGCACTGAAGCTTTCTTT. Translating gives CASSPGGESTEAFF.

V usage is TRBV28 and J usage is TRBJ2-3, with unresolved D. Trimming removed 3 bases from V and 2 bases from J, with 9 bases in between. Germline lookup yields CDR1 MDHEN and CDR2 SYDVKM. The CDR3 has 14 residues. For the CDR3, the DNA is TGTGCCAGCAGTTTCGGCCATCACACAGATACGCAGTATTTT. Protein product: CASSFGHHTDTQYF. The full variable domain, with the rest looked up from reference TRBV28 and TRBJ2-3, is DVKVTQSSRYLVKRTGEKVFLECVQDMDHENMFWYRQDPGLGLRLIYFSYDVKMKEKGDIPEGYSVSREKKERFSLILESASTNQTSMYLCASSFGHHTDTQYFGPGTRLTVL.

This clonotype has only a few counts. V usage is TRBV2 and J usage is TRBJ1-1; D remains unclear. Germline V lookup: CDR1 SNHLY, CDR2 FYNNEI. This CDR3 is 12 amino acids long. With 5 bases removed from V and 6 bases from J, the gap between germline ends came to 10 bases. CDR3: CASSPTSAEAFF. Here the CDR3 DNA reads TGTGCCAGCAGTCCTACCTCGGCTGAAGCTTTCTTT.

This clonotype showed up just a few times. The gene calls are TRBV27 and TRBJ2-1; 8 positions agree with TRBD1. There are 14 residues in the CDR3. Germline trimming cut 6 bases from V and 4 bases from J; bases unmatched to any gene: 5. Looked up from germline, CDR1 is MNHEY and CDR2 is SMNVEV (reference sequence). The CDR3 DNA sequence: TGTGCCAGCAGGCCAGGGGGCGCTTACAATGAGCAGTTCTTC. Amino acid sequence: CASRPGGAYNEQFF.

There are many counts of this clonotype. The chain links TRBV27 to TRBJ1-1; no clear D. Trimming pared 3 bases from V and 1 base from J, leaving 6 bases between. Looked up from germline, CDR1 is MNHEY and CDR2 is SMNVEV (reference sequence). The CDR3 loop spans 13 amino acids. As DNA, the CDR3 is TGTGCCAGCAGTTTTTCAGAGAACACTGAAGCTTTCTTT. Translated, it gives CASSFSENTEAFF.

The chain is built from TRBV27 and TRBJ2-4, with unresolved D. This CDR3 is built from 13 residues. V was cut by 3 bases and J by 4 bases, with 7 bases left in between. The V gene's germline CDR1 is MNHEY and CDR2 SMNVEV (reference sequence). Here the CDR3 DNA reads TGTGCCAGCAGTTTGAAAGCTAAAAACATTCAGTACTTC. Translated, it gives CASSLKAKNIQYF.

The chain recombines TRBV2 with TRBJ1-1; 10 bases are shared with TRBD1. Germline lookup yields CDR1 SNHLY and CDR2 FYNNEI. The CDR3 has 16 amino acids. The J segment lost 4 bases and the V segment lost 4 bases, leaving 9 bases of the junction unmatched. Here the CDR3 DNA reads TGTGCCAGCAGTGCTCAGGACAGGGGGAGATTCACTGAAGCTTTCTTT. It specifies CASSAQDRGRFTEAFF.

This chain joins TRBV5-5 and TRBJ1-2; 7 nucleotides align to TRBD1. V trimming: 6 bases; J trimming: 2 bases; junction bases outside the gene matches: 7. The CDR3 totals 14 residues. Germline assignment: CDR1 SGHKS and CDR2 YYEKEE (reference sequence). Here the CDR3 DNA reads TGTGCCAGCACTAACGGACAGGACAACTATGGCTACACCTTC. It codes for CASTNGQDNYGYTF.

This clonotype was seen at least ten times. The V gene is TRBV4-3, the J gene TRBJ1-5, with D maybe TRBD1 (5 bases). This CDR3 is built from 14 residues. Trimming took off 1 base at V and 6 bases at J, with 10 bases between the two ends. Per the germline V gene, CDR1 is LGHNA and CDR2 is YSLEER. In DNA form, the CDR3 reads TGCGCCAGCAGCCAAGGGAGGGGTCCTCAGCCCCAGCATTTT. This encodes CASSQGRGPQPQHF.

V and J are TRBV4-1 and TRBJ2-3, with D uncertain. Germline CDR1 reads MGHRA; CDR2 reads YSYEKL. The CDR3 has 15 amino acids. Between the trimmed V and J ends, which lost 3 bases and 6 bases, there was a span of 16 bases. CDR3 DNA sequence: TGCGCCAGCAGCCATACACCAGAGATCCTGGATACGCAGTATTTT. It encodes CASSHTPEILDTQYF.

CDR3 protein: CASSQGVLLFGHSYEQYF. In nucleotides, the CDR3 is TGCGCCAGCAGCCAGGGGGTCCTCTTATTCGGGCATTCCTACGAGCAGTACTTC. The chain is built from TRBV5-1 and TRBJ2-7; 7 positions match TRBD1. The CDR3 covers 18 residues. The V and J ends lost 4 bases and 1 base, in that order; junction bases with no gene match: 17. Germline assignment: CDR1 SGHRS and CDR2 YFSETQ.

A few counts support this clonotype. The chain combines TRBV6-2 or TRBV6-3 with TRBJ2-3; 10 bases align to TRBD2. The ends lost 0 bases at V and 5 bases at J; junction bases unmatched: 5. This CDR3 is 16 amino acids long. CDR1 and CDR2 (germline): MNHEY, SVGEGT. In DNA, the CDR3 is TGTGCCAGCAGTTACTCGTCTAGCGGGAGCGTAGATACGCAGTATTTT. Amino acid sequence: CASSYSSSGSVDTQYF.

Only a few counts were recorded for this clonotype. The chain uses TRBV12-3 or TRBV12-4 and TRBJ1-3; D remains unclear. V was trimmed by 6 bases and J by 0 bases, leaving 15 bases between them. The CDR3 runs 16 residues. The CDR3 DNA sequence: TGTGCCAGCAGCACCGGACGGATTTACTCTGGAAACACCATATATTTT. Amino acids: CASSTGRIYSGNTIYF.

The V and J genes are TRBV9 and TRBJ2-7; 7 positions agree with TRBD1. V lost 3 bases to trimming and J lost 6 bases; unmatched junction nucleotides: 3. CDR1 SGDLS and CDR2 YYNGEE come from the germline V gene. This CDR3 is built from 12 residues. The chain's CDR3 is CASSGQGTEQYF. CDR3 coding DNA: TGTGCCAGCAGCGGACAGGGAACCGAGCAGTACTTC. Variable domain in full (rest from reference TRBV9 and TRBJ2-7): DSGVTQTPKHLITATGQRVTLRCSPRSGDLSVYWYQQSLDQGLQFLIQYYNGEERAKGNILERFSAQQFPDLHSELNLSSLELGDSALYFCASSGQGTEQYFGPGTRLTVT.

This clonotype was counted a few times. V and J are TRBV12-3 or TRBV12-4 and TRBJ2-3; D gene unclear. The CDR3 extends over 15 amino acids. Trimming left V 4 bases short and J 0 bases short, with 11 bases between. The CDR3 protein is CASSSLDSSTDTQYF. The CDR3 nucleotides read TGTGCCAGCAGTTCCCTGGATTCTAGCACAGATACGCAGTATTTT.

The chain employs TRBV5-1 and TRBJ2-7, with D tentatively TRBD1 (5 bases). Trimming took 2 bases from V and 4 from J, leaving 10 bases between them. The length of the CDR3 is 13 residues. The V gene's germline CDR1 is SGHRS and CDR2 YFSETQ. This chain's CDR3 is CASSFTTGYEQYF. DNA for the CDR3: TGCGCCAGCAGCTTCACAACAGGTTACGAGCAGTACTTC.

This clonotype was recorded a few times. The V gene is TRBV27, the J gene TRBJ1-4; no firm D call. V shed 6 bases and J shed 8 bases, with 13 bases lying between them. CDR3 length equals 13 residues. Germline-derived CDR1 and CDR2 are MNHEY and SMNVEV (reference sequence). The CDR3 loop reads CASRGPAAEKLFF. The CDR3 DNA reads TGTGCCAGCAGGGGCCCCGCGGCGGAAAAACTGTTTTTT.

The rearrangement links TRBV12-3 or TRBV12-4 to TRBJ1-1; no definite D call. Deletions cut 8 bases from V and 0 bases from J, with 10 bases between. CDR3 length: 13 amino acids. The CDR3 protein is CASLDGVNTEAFF. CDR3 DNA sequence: TGTGCCAGCCTCGATGGGGTGAACACTGAAGCTTTCTTT.

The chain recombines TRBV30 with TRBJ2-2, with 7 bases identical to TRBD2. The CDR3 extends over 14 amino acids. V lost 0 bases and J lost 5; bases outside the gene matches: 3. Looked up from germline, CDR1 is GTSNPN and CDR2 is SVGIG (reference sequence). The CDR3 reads CAWSVAGNTGELFF. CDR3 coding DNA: TGTGCCTGGAGTGTAGCGGGAAATACCGGGGAGCTGTTTTTT.

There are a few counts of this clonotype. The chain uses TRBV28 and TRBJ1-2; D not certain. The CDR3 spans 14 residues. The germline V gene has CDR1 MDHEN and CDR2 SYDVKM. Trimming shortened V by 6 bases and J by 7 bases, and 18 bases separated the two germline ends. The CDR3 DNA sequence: TGTGCCAGCAGAACCCTCTCGGGAGACTCTGGCTACACCTTC. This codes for CASRTLSGDSGYTF.

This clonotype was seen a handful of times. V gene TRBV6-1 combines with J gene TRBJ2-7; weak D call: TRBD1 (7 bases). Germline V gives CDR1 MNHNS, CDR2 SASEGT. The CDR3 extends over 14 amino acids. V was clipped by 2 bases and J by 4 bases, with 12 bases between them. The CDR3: CASSETPGGYEQYF. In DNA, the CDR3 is TGTGCCAGCAGTGAAACCCCAGGGGGGTACGAGCAGTACTTC.

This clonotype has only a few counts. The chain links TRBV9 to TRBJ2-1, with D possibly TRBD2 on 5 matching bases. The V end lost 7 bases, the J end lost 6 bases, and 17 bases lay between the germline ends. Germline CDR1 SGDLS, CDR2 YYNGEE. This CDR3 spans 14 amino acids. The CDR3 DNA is TGTGCCAGCGGGAGCGACTACCTCGGCAATGAGCAGTTCTTC. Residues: CASGSDYLGNEQFF.

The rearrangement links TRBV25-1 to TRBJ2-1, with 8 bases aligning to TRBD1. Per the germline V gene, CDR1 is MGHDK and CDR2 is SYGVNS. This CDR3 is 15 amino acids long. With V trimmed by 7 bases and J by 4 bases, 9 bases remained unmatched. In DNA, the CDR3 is TGTGCCAGCAATAATCCCGGGACAGGATACAATGAGCAGTTCTTC. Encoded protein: CASNNPGTGYNEQFF.

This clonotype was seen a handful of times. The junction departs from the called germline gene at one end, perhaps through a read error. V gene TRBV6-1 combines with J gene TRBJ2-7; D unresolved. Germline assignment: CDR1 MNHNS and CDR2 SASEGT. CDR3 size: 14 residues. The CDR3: CASSEFGLSNEQYF. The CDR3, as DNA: TGTGCCAGCAGTGAATTTGGCCTCTCCAACGAGCAGTACTTC.

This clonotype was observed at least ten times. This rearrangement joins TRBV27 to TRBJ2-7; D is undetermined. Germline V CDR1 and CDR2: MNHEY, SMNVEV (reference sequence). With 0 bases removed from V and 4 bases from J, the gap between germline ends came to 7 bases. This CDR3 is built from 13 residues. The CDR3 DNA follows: TGTGCCAGCAGTTTATCGGGCGCTTACGAGCAGTACTTC. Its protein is CASSLSGAYEQYF.

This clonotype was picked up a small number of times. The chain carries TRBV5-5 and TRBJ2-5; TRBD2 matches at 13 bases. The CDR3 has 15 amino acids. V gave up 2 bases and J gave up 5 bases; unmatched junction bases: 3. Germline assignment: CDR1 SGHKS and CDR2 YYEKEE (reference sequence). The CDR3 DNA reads TGTGCCAGCAGCTTCGGACTAGCGGGAGACGAGACCCAGTACTTC. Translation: CASSFGLAGDETQYF.

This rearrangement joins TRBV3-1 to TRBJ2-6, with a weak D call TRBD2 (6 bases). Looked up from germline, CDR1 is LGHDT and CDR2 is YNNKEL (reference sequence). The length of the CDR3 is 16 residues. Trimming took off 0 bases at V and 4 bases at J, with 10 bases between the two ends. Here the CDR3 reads CASSQDPGLGANVLTF. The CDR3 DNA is TGTGCCAGCAGCCAAGACCCGGGACTCGGGGCCAACGTCCTGACTTTC.

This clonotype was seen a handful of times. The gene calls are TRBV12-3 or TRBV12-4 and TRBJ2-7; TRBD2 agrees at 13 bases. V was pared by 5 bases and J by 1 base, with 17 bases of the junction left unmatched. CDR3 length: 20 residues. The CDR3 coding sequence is TGTGCCAGCAGTATGCAAGACAGGGGACTAGCGGGACGCCCATCCTACGAGCAGTACTTC. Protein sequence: CASSMQDRGLAGRPSYEQYF.

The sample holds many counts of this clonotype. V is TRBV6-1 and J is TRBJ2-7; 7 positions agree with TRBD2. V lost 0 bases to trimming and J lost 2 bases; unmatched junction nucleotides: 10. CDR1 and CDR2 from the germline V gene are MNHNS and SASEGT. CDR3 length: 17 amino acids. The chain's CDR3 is CASSEALRGGSPYEQYF. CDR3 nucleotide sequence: TGTGCCAGCAGTGAAGCCCTACGGGGCGGGAGTCCCTACGAGCAGTACTTC.

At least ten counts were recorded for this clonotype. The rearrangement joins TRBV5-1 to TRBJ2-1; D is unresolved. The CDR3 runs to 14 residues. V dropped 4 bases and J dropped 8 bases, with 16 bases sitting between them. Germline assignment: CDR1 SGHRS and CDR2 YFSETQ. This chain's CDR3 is CASSKERVRDEQFF. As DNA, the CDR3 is TGCGCCAGCAGCAAGGAACGGGTACGGGATGAGCAGTTCTTC.